This T cell receptor beta chain was found in a study of blood T cell repertoires in COVID-19. Study-wide background: Acute-phase and convalescent COVID-19 samples originated in the United States, Italy and Spain.

This clone appeared once. CDR1 is SGDLS, CDR2 YYNGEE, per germline. V lost 2 bases and J 1 base, leaving 12 bases between the germline ends. The CDR3 is 15 residues long. In the original analysis: Amplified reference gene primers provided the basis for estimating nucleated cell counts. The repertoire was sequenced with immunoSEQ multiplex PCR; TCRdb's copy has only in-frame clones and lacks some. V and J calls and clone size are given by that table; D and trimming were obtained from the DNA. Of around 90,000 clones listed, about nine tenths are singletons. The specimen sequenced was peripheral blood. This receptor was taken from a male donor with acute or convalescent COVID-19. The chain carries TRBV9 and TRBJ1-1; TRBD1 is a possible D gene (6 bases). CDR3 DNA: TGTGCCAGCAGCGTTCTTGGGGGGGCGAACACTGAAGCTTTCTTT. This translates into CASSVLGGANTEAFF.